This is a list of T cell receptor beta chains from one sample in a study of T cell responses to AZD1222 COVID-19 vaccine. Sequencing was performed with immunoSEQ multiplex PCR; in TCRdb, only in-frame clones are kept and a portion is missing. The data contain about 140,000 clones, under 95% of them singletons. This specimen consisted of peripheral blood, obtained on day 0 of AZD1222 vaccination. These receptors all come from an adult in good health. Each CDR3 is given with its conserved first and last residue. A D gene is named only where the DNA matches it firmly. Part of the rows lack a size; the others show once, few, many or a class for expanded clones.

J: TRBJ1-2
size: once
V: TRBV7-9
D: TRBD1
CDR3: CASSLGRQGARGYTF
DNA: TGTGCCAGCAGCTTAGGCCGACAGGGGGCGCGTGGCTACACCTTC

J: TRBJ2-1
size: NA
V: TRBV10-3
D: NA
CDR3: CAISGGAPRAYNEQFF
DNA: TGTGCCATCAGTGGGGGCGCACCGAGGGCCTACAATGAGCAGTTCTTC

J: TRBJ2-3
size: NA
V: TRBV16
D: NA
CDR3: CASSQSRTDTQYF
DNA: TGTGCCAGCAGCCAATCGCGCACAGATACGCAGTATTTT

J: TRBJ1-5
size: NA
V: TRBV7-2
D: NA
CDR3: CASSLVRGGPQHF
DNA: TGTGCCAGCAGCTTAGTTAGAGGGGGGCCCCAGCATTTT

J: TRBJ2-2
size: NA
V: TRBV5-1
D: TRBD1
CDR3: CASSRDRVDTGELFF
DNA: TGCGCCAGCAGCCGGGACAGGGTGGACACCGGGGAGCTGTTTTTT

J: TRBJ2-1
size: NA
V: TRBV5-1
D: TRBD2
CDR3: CASSFAGGLVEQFF
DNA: TGCGCCAGCAGCTTTGCGGGAGGGCTGGTTGAGCAGTTCTTC

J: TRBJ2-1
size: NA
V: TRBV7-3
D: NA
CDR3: CASSPVGNEQFF
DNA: TGTGCCAGCAGCCCGGTCGGGAATGAGCAGTTCTTC

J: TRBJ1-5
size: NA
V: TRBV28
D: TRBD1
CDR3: CASSPIGQGGQPQHF
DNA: TGTGCCAGCAGCCCGATTGGACAGGGAGGTCAGCCCCAGCATTTT

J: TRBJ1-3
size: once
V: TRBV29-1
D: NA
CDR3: CSVVGLGNTIYF
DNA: TGCAGCGTTGTCGGGCTTGGAAACACCATATATTTT

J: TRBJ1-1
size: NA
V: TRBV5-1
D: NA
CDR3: CASSLAGAAEAFF
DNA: TGCGCCAGCAGCTTGGCGGGGGCGGCTGAAGCTTTCTTT

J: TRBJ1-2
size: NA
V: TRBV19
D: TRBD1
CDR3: CASSNGTAPYGYTF
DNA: TGTGCCAGTAGTAACGGGACAGCTCCCTATGGCTACACCTTC

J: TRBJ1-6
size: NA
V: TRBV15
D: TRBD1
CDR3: CATSRDTSRQGRGNSPLHF
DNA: TGTGCCACCAGCAGAGATACCTCCAGACAGGGTCGTGGAAATTCACCCCTCCACTTT

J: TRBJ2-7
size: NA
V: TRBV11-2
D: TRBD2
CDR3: CASSLRLAGERGFYEQYF
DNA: TGTGCCAGCAGCTTAAGACTAGCGGGAGAGAGGGGCTTCTACGAGCAGTACTTC

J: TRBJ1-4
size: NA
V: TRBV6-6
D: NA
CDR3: CASSYWFNEKLFF
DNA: TGTGCCAGCAGTTATTGGTTTAATGAAAAACTGTTTTTT

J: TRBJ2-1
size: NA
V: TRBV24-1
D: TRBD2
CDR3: CATSDLSGRANEQFF
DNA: TGTGCCACCAGTGATCTCAGCGGGAGGGCAAATGAGCAGTTCTTC

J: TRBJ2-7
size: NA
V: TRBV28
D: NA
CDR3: CASSFSLKRGYEQYF
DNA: TGTGCCAGCAGTTTTTCCCTAAAGAGGGGTTACGAGCAGTACTTC

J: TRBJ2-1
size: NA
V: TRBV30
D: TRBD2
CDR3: CAWRPLAGSSYNEQFF
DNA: TGTGCCTGGAGACCGCTAGCGGGAAGCTCCTACAATGAGCAGTTCTTC

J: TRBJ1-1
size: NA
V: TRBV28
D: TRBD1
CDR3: CASRQGAMNTEAFF
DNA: TGTGCCAGCCGACAGGGGGCTATGAACACTGAAGCTTTCTTT

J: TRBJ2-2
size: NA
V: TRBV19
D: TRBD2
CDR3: CASSIDRGLAPGELFF
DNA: TGTGCCAGTAGTATAGATCGGGGACTAGCCCCCGGGGAGCTGTTTTTT

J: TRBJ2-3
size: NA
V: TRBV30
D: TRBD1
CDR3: CAYSTGGAADTQYF
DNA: TGTGCCTATTCAACAGGGGGTGCGGCAGATACGCAGTATTTT

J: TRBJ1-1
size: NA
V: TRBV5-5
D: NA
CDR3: CATREANQAEAFF
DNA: TGTGCCACCAGAGAGGCTAACCAAGCTGAAGCTTTCTTT

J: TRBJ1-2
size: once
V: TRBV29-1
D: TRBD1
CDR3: CSVESTGWLFYGYTF
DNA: TGCAGCGTGGAGTCGACAGGGTGGCTATTCTATGGCTACACCTTC

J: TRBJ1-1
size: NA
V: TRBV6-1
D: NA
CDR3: CASSEAGAETEAFF
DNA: TGTGCCAGCAGTGAAGCGGGCGCGGAGACTGAAGCTTTCTTT

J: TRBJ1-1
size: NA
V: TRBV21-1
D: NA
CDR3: CASSPRRGWSSPVLGGSNTEAFF
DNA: TGTGCCAGCAGCCCGAGGAGGGGGTGGTCTTCTCCGGTCTTGGGCGGCAGTAACACTGAAGCTTTCTTT

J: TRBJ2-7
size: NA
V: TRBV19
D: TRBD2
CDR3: CASSVGTSGSYEQYF
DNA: TGTGCCAGTAGTGTAGGGACTAGCGGCTCCTACGAGCAGTACTTC

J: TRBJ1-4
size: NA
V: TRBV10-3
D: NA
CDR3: CAIRSADSLGGKLFF
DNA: TGTGCCATCAGGTCCGCCGACAGTTTAGGAGGAAAACTGTTTTTT

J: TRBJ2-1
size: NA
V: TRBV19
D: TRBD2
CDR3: CASRGTSGYNEQFF
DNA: TGTGCCAGTAGAGGGACTAGCGGTTACAATGAGCAGTTCTTC

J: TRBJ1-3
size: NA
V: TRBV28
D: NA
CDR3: CASSPHPGTIYF
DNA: TGTGCCAGCAGTCCTCATCCGGGCACCATATATTTT

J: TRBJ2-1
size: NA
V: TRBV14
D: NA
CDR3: CASSRDSSSYNEQFF
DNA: TGTGCCAGCAGCCGGGACTCGAGCTCCTACAATGAGCAGTTCTTC

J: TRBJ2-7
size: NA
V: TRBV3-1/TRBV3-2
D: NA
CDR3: CASSQGVQRGGTYEQYF
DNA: TGTGCCAGCAGCCAAGGAGTACAGAGGGGGGGAACTTACGAGCAGTACTTC

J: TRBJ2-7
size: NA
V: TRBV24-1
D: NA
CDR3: CATRGWDEQYF
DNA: TGTGCCACCCGGGGTTGGGACGAGCAGTACTTC

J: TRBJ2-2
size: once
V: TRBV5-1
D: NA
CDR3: CASSLVGSGELFF
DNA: TGCGCCAGCAGCTTGGTGGGATCCGGGGAGCTGTTTTTT

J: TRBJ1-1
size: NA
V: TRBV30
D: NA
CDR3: CAWSRDHGQLEAFF
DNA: TGTGCCTGGAGTAGGGACCACGGCCAGCTTGAAGCTTTCTTT

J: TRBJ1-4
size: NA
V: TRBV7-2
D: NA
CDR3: CASSRGGEKLFF
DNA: TGTGCCAGCAGCCGGGGTGGGGAAAAACTGTTTTTT

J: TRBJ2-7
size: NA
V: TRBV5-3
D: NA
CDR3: CADEGLAYEQYF
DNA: TGTGCCGACGAGGGTCTGGCCTACGAGCAGTACTTC

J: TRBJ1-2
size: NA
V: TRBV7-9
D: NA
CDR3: CASTLGRGDNYGYTF
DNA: TGTGCCAGCACCCTAGGGAGGGGTGATAACTATGGCTACACCTTC

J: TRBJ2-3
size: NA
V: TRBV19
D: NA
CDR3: CASSGRPGGTQYF
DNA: TGTGCCAGTAGTGGCCGACCCGGGGGTACGCAGTATTTT

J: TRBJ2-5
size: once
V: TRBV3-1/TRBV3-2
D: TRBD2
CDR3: CASSLGGMQETQYF
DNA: TGTGCCAGCAGCCTGGGGGGGATGCAAGAGACCCAGTACTTC

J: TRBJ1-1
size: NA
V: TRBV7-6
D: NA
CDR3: CASSLVRGEAFF
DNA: TGTGCCAGCAGCTTAGTTAGGGGCGAAGCTTTCTTT

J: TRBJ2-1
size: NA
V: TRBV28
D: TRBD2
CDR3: CASRTGLAGGNEQFF
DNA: TGTGCCAGCAGGACGGGACTAGCGGGGGGAAATGAGCAGTTCTTC

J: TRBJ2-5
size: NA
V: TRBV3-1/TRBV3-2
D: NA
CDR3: CASSGGWAQETQYF
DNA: TGTGCCAGCAGCGGAGGGTGGGCTCAAGAGACCCAGTACTTC

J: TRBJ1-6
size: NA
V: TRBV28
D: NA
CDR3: CASTTASLYNSPLHF
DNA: TGTGCCAGCACCACAGCCTCTTTATATAATTCACCCCTCCACTTT

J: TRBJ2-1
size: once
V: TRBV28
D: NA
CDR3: CASSRQDLYNEQFF
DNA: TGTGCCAGCAGTCGACAGGACCTCTACAATGAGCAGTTCTTC

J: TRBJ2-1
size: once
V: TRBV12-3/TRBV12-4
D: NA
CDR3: CASTGPFSGEQFF
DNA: TGTGCCAGCACCGGACCGTTTAGTGGTGAGCAGTTCTTC

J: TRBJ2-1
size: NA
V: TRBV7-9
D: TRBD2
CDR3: CASSSLAVSYNEQFF
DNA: TGTGCCAGCAGCTCGCTAGCGGTCTCCTACAATGAGCAGTTCTTC